This T cell receptor beta chain came from a study of Graves' ophthalmopathy and Graves' hyperthyroidism. Between the trimmed V and J ends, which lost 3 bases and 14 bases, there was a span of 23 bases. Germline CDR1 reads SGHRS; CDR2 reads YFSETQ. The CDR3 length is 14 residues. RNA served as the template for amplifying TCR beta CDR3 regions. First-round RT-PCR with HTBI primers preceded a second-round multiplex PCR. A single record per CDR3 protein comes from TCRdb applying MiXCR to the multiplex PCR reads. The sample lists 300,000 to 500,000 distinct CDR3 sequences, about 16% occurring once. What was sequenced was peripheral blood. This receptor was identified in a woman between 18 and 30 years old with stable Graves' hyperthyroidism. The rearrangement uses TRBV5-1 and TRBJ1-1; no clear D gene. CDR3 residues: CASSSDGGRTSSFF. CDR3 nucleotide sequence: TGCGCCAGCAGCTCGGACGGAGGGCGGACTAGTTCCTTCTTT.